The rows below give T cell receptor beta chains drawn from one sample of a study of Tregs in tolerant kidney transplant recipients. Their cognate antigens are unknown. TCRdb's table, derived via immunoSEQ multiplex PCR, lists solely in-frame clones and lacks some. The repertoire has about 31,000 clones, 82% of them found once; the top ten carry 2% to 2.5%. The sample comprised Tregs from blood cultured with allogeneic cells. These receptors were collected from a human donor in good health. Each CDR3 is given with its conserved first and last residue. D genes are given only for firm matches. Clone size, where shown, is once, few, many, or a class for clones that have expanded.

NA	TRBJ1-2	TRBV7-3	NA	TGTGCCAGCAGCCCGGGCCCCTCAAGCGGCTATGGCTACACCTTC	CASSPGPSSGYGYTF
NA	TRBJ1-4	TRBV4-1	NA	TGCGCCAGCAGCCAGGGGAGGGCTAATGAAAAACTGTTTTTT	CASSQGRANEKLFF
NA	TRBJ1-2	TRBV5-4	NA	TGTGCCAGCAGCCCACGAGGCGGATATGGCTACACCTTC	CASSPRGGYGYTF
NA	TRBJ2-3	TRBV7-2	TRBD2	TGTGCCAGCAGCCCCCAGACTAGCGGGGGGCAGACGCAGTATTTT	CASSPQTSGGQTQYF
NA	TRBJ2-1	TRBV7-9	NA	TGTGCCAGCAGCCCCCACTTGAGGCGCAATGAGCAGTTCTTC	CASSPHLRRNEQFF
NA	TRBJ2-3	TRBV6-5	NA	TGTGCCAGCACCGTAGGAACAGATACGCAGTATTTT	CASTVGTDTQYF
NA	TRBJ2-3	TRBV6-6	TRBD2	TGTGCCAGCAGTTACTGGGCGGGAGGGCCGGATACGCAGTATTTT	CASSYWAGGPDTQYF
NA	TRBJ1-1	TRBV5-1	NA	TGCGCCAGCAGCTCAACGGTACAGGGCAAACGCGCTTTCTTT	CASSSTVQGKRAFF
NA	TRBJ1-2	TRBV5-6	TRBD1	TGTGCCAGCAGCTTGGGGGACAGGGGGCTTAGAAGCTACACCTTC	CASSLGDRGLRSYTF
NA	TRBJ2-3	TRBV7-2	NA	TGTGCCAGCTCCGCTAGGGGGTGGGGAGATACGCAGTATTTT	CASSARGWGDTQYF
NA	TRBJ1-1	TRBV9	NA	TGTGCCAGCAGCGTAGGGATAGGGGCGAACACTGAAGCTTTCTTT	CASSVGIGANTEAFF
NA	TRBJ1-2	TRBV14	NA	TGTGCCAGCAGCCTCGGGGCTCTGAGGGGCTATGGCTACACCTTC	CASSLGALRGYGYTF
NA	TRBJ1-1	TRBV6-6	NA	TGTGCCAGCAGTCTTCCCCAGGGGCCCGAAGCTTTCTTT	CASSLPQGPEAFF
NA	TRBJ1-6	TRBV27	TRBD1	TGTGCCAGCAGAAGACAGGGAGGGTCACCCCTCCACTTT	CASRRQGGSPLHF
NA	TRBJ2-7	TRBV27	NA	TGTGCCAGCAGTTTATCCGGCACAGCTTACTCCTACGAGCAGTACTTC	CASSLSGTAYSYEQYF
NA	TRBJ2-6	TRBV6-6	NA	TGTGCCAGCAGGCGACTAACTGGGGCCAACGTCCTGACTTTC	CASRRLTGANVLTF
medium-sized	TRBJ2-2	TRBV9	NA	TGTGCCAGCAGCGTAGGGCCTAGCGCGAACACCGGGGAGCTGTTTTTT	CASSVGPSANTGELFF
NA	TRBJ2-1	TRBV28	NA	TGTGCCAGCATTAAGCTAGGCGGGTGGGATGAGCAGTTCTTC	CASIKLGGWDEQFF
NA	TRBJ2-3	TRBV7-3	NA	TGTGCCAGCAGCTTAGCAGGGGTTGATACGCAGTATTTT	CASSLAGVDTQYF
NA	TRBJ2-7	TRBV5-6	TRBD2	TGTGCCAGCAGCTTGTTTGTGACGGGAGGAACCTACGAGCAGTACTTC	CASSLFVTGGTYEQYF
NA	TRBJ2-7	TRBV30	TRBD2	TGTGCCCAGACTAGCCTCAACGAGCAGTACTTC	CAQTSLNEQYF
once	TRBJ2-2	TRBV5-4	NA	TGTGCCAGCAGCTTGGGGTACCAGGGCGAGACCGGGGAGCTGTTTTTT	CASSLGYQGETGELFF
NA	TRBJ1-2	TRBV30	NA	TGTGCCTGTCACAGGGAGGAGGTCTATGGCTACACCTTC	CACHREEVYGYTF
NA	TRBJ2-1	TRBV11-2	TRBD2	TGTGCCAGCAGCTTAGGACTAGCGGCTAGTCCCGCAAGGAAGTTCTTC	CASSLGLAASPARKFF
NA	TRBJ2-2	TRBV6-5	NA	TGTGCCAGCAGGGAGGGGTTCGGGGAGCTGTTTTTT	CASREGFGELFF
NA	TRBJ2-1	TRBV19	TRBD2	TGTGCCAGCCAGGGACTAGCGGGAGTACCACCTAAGGATGAGCAGTTCTTC	CASQGLAGVPPKDEQFF
NA	TRBJ2-5	TRBV6-1	TRBD1	TGTGCCAGCAGTCGACAGGGAAAAGAGACCCAGTACTTC	CASSRQGKETQYF
NA	TRBJ2-7	TRBV27	TRBD2	TGTGCCAGCAGTTTAAGGCTAGCGGGAAGTGAGCAGTACTTC	CASSLRLAGSEQYF
NA	TRBJ2-7	TRBV5-1	NA	TGCGCCAGCAGCTCGACAGGCCATAGATCCTACGAGCAGTACTTC	CASSSTGHRSYEQYF
NA	TRBJ2-1	TRBV2	TRBD1	TGTGCCAGCAGAAGACAGGGGTTTTCCTACAATGAGCAGTTCTTC	CASRRQGFSYNEQFF
NA	TRBJ1-4	TRBV15	NA	TGTGCCACCAAGCAGGGCGATCGCGGTACGCGGTATAATGAAAAACTGTTTTTT	CATKQGDRGTRYNEKLFF
NA	TRBJ1-1	TRBV2	NA	TGTGCCAGCACCCGGGGACTTAACACTGAAGCTTTCTTT	CASTRGLNTEAFF
NA	TRBJ2-7	TRBV10-3	TRBD2	TGTGCCATCAGTCCCGGACTAGTTAGTACCTACGAGCAGTACTTC	CAISPGLVSTYEQYF
NA	TRBJ2-7	TRBV14	NA	TGTGCCAGCAGCCAAGAATTTTGGGGAAGGTACGAGCAGTACTTC	CASSQEFWGRYEQYF
NA	TRBJ1-5	TRBV21-1	NA	TGTGCCAGCAGCAATAGGGGCAGGGTTCAGCCCCAGCATTTT	CASSNRGRVQPQHF
NA	TRBJ2-7	TRBV10-3	TRBD1	TGTGCCACCCGCTTGACAGGGGAATTGGACGAGCAGTACTTC	CATRLTGELDEQYF
NA	TRBJ1-2	TRBV19	NA	TGTGCCAGTACTCCCACCCCTTCCGGGGCGGACTATGGCTACACCTTC	CASTPTPSGADYGYTF
NA	TRBJ1-6	TRBV6-1	NA	TGTGCCAGCAGTGACGGAGGGAATAATTCACCCCTCCACTTT	CASSDGGNNSPLHF
NA	TRBJ2-4	TRBV15	NA	TGTGCCACCAGTGGAGGGAGGGGGGCCAAAAACATTCAGTACTTC	CATSGGRGAKNIQYF
NA	TRBJ2-5	TRBV11-3	NA	TGTGCCAGCAGCCGCATGGAGACCCAGTACTTC	CASSRMETQYF
NA	TRBJ1-6	TRBV30	TRBD1	TGTGCCTGGACCACTTCCCTTGGACAGGGAAAAAATTCACCCCTCCACTTT	CAWTTSLGQGKNSPLHF
few	TRBJ1-4	TRBV2	NA	TGTGCCAGCACCTACGGGACATCGGATGAAAAACTGTTTTTT	CASTYGTSDEKLFF
NA	TRBJ2-2	TRBV7-9	NA	TGTGCCAGCAGCTTCACAGGGAATATCGGGGAGCTGTTTTTT	CASSFTGNIGELFF
once	TRBJ2-3	TRBV10-2	NA	TGCGCCAGCAGTGCCACGTATACGCAGTATTTT	CASSATYTQYF
NA	TRBJ1-2	TRBV9	TRBD1	TGTGCCAGCAGCGTAAGAACCGAGGTGGGGACAGGGGATGGCTACACCTTC	CASSVRTEVGTGDGYTF
NA	TRBJ2-1	TRBV2	TRBD2	TGTGCCAGCAGGAGGATTACGGGGGGACGAAATGAGCAGTTCTTC	CASRRITGGRNEQFF